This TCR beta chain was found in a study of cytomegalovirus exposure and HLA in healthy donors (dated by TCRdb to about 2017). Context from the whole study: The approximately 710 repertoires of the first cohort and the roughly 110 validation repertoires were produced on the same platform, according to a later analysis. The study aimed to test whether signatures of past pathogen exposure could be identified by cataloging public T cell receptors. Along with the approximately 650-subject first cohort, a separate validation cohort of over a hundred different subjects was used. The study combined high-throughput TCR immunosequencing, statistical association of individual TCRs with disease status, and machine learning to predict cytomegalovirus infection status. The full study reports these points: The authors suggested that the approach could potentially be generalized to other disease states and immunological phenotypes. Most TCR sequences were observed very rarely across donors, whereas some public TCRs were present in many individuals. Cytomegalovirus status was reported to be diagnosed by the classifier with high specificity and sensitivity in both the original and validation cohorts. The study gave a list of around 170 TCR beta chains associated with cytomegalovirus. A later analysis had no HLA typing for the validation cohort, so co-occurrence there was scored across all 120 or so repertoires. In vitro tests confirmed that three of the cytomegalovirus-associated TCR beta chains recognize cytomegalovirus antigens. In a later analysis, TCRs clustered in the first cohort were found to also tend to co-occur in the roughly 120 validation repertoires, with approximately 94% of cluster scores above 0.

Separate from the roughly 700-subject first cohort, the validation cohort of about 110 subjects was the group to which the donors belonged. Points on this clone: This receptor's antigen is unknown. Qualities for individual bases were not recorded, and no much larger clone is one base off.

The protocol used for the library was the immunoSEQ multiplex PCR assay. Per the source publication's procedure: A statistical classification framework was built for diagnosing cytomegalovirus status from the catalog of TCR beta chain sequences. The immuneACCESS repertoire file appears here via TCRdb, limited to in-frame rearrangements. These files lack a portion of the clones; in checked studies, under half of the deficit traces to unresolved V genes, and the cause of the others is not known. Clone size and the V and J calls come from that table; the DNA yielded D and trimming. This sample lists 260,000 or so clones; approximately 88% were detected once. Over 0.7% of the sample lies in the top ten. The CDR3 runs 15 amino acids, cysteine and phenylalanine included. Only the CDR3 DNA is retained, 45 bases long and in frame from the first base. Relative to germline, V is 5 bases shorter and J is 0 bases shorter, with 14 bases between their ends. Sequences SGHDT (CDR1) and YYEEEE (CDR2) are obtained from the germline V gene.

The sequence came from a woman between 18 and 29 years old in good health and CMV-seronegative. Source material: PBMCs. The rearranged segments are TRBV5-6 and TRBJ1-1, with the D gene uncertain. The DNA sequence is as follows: TGTGCCAGCAGTAGTTCCAGGATGTTGAACACTGAAGCTTTCTTT. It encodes CASSSSRMLNTEAFF.